The 22 T cell receptor beta chains in this list originate from one sample, sequenced in a study of shared clonotypes between healthy human individuals. The method was immunoSEQ multiplex PCR; TCRdb's version includes in-frame clones alone and lacks a portion of them. The repertoire consists of over 950,000 clones, with 70% to 80% occurring once and the leading ten covering roughly 0.82%. Input material: memory CD4+ T cells from PBMCs. Subset noted: CD45RA-negative fraction. The receptors derive from a man aged 18-30 years in good health. Some clones in this sample may be carry-over from other donors' samples.

The rearrangement uses TRBV6-4 and TRBJ1-5; D remains ambiguous. The germline CDR1 and CDR2 sequences are MRHNA and SNTAGT. Deletions cut 6 bases from V and 5 bases from J, with 11 bases between. The CDR3 runs to 13 residues. CDR3 sequence (DNA): TGTGCCAGCAGAGGGTTTTCGGATCAGCCCCAGCATTTT. Amino acids: CASRGFSDQPQHF.

The chain links TRBV28 to TRBJ1-5; D not resolved. V lost 4 bases and J 0 bases, leaving 13 bases between the germline ends. The germline CDR1 and CDR2 sequences are MDHEN and SYDVKM. CDR3 length equals 16 residues. This chain's CDR3 is CASSSQIINSNQPQHF. CDR3 coding DNA: TGTGCCAGCAGTTCGCAGATAATCAATAGCAATCAGCCCCAGCATTTT.

V is TRBV28 and J is TRBJ1-2; 7 bases are a match to TRBD1. The germline CDR1 and CDR2 sequences are MDHEN and SYDVKM. CDR3 size: 12 residues. The CDR3 region is CVTLTGSYGYTF. CDR3 sequence (DNA): TGTGTCACATTGACAGGGTCCTATGGCTACACCTTC.

The gene calls are TRBV7-8 and TRBJ2-1, with D unclear. Between the trimmed V and J ends, which lost 2 bases and 1 base, there was a span of 12 bases. Germline values: CDR1 SGHVS, CDR2 FQNEAQ. The CDR3 consists of 16 residues. In nucleotides, the CDR3 is TGTGCCAGCAGCTTAAAGAGGATGCCGTCCTACAATGAGCAGTTCTTC. This translates into CASSLKRMPSYNEQFF.

The chain recombines TRBV27 with TRBJ1-1; possible D gene TRBD1, 6 bases. Germline V lookup: CDR1 MNHEY, CDR2 SMNVEV (reference sequence). The CDR3 consists of 15 residues. The V gene lost 1 base and the J gene lost 7 bases, with 16 bases spanning the gap. The CDR3 protein is CASSLWAQGRGEAFF. The CDR3 DNA sequence: TGTGCCAGCAGTTTATGGGCACAGGGAAGGGGTGAAGCTTTCTTT.

The genes are TRBV6-4 and TRBJ1-2; no clear D. Between the trimmed V and J ends, which lost 3 bases and 7 bases, there was a span of 15 bases. The CDR3 is 14 residues long. Germline V gives CDR1 MRHNA, CDR2 SNTAGT. CDR3 nucleotides: TGTGCCAGCAGTGAAGGCCGAGGTGCAAGTGGCTACACCTTC. Residues: CASSEGRGASGYTF.

This chain connects TRBV7-3 to TRBJ2-1; D is ambiguous. Germline V gene lookup returns CDR1 SGHTA and CDR2 FQGTGA. The CDR3 contains 16 residues. With 5 bases removed from V and 4 bases from J, the gap between germline ends came to 18 bases. CDR3: CASSPMLVRGYNEQFF. The CDR3 coding sequence is TGTGCCAGCAGCCCGATGCTAGTTCGTGGGTACAATGAGCAGTTCTTC. The full variable domain, completed using reference TRBV7-3 and TRBJ2-1, is GAGVSQTPSNKVTEKGKYVELRCDPISGHTALYWYRQSLGQGPEFLIYFQGTGAADDSGLPNDRFFAVRPEGSVSTLKIQRTERGDSAVYLCASSPMLVRGYNEQFFGPGTRLTVL.

This clone was seen a single time. The chain combines TRBV5-5 with TRBJ1-5; the match to TRBD1 covers 7 bases. V was pared by 0 bases and J by 5 bases, with 5 bases of the junction left unmatched. The germline CDR1 and CDR2 sequences are SGHKS and YYEKEE (reference sequence). The CDR3 extends over 15 amino acids. The CDR3 loop reads CASSLDRDSYQPQHF. In nucleotides, the CDR3 is TGTGCCAGCAGCTTGGACCGGGACAGTTATCAGCCCCAGCATTTT.

This clone was counted a few times. The DNA is left out, because the CDR3 cannot be placed on it with certainty; the CDR3 is given as TCRdb lists it. CDR3: CASSVGPFGSGEQFF. J is TRBJ2-1 and V is TRBV9; the table's D call TRBD2 went unverified against the DNA. The CDR3 adds up to 15 amino acids, both ends counted. CDR1 SGDLS and CDR2 YYNGEE come from the germline V gene.

The chain has TRBV2 and TRBJ2-3; 9 bases align to TRBD2. There are 14 residues in the CDR3. CDR1 and CDR2 from the germline V gene are SNHLY and FYNNEI. The V and J ends lost 8 bases and 5 bases, in that order; junction bases with no gene match: 8. In DNA, the CDR3 is TGTGCCAGCGGACTGGAACTAGCGGGAGATACGCAGTATTTT. Its protein product is CASGLELAGDTQYF.

V is TRBV6-1 and J is TRBJ2-7; D possibly corresponds to TRBD2 (7 bases). V was trimmed by 5 bases and J by 3 bases, leaving 17 bases between them. CDR1 and CDR2 (germline): MNHNS, SASEGT. This CDR3 comprises 15 residues. DNA for the CDR3: TGTGCCAGCAGTTGGCAACTAGGGGGGGTCTACGAGCAGTACTTC. Translating it yields CASSWQLGGVYEQYF.

The gene calls are TRBV6-6 and TRBJ2-3, with 8 bases lining up with TRBD2. V trimming: 2 bases; J trimming: 8 bases; junction bases outside the gene matches: 9. From germline, CDR1 is MNHNY and CDR2 SVGAGI (reference sequence). This CDR3 is 15 amino acids long. The CDR3 region is CASSYTSGGGSTQYF. In DNA form, the CDR3 reads TGTGCCAGCAGTTACACCTCGGGGGGGGGAAGTACGCAGTATTTT.

V usage is TRBV7-6 and J usage is TRBJ2-1; TRBD1 might be the D (5 bases). The germline V gene has CDR1 SGHVS and CDR2 FNYEAQ. The germline V and J ends were trimmed by 10 bases and 6 bases, with 13 bases remaining between them. The CDR3 runs 12 residues. CDR3 DNA: TGTGCCACCTCCCTAAGGGGCAATGAGCAGTTCTTC. Amino acid sequence: CATSLRGNEQFF. Full variable domain (outside the CDR3, taken from reference TRBV7-6 and TRBJ2-1): GAGVSQSPRYKVTKRGQDVALRCDPISGHVSLYWYRQALGQGPEFLTYFNYEAQQDKSGLPNDRFSAERPEGSISTLTIQRTEQRDSAMYRCATSLRGNEQFFGPGTRLTVL.

The V gene is TRBV5-3, the J gene TRBJ1-5; TRBD1 might be the D (5 bases). TRBV5-3 is an ORF; its function is uncertain. Deletions cut 8 bases from V and 7 bases from J, with 25 bases between. This CDR3 comprises 16 residues. The CDR3: CASPPTMKGVWQPQHF. The CDR3 DNA reads TGTGCCAGCCCACCGACCATGAAAGGGGTCTGGCAGCCCCAGCATTTT.

Of note for this clone: Other DNA sequences within the sample encode an identical CDR3. The chain recombines TRBV7-3 with TRBJ2-1; a weak D match, TRBD2 (5 bases). The CDR3 length is 15 residues. Germline-derived CDR1 and CDR2 are SGHTA and FQGTGA. The V gene lost 5 bases and the J gene lost 4 bases, with 15 bases spanning the gap. Here the CDR3 DNA reads TGTGCCAGCAGCCCCCCGGGCGGGCCATACAATGAGCAGTTCTTC. This gives the protein CASSPPGGPYNEQFF.

The rearrangement uses TRBV4-2 and TRBJ1-2; D is ambiguous. Per germline, CDR1 LGHNA and CDR2 YNFKEQ. The V end lost 5 bases, the J end lost 0 bases, and 16 bases lay between the germline ends. This CDR3 has 16 amino acids. CDR3 protein: CASSFTRGTTNYGYTF. The DNA for the CDR3 is TGTGCCAGCAGCTTCACTCGTGGCACAACTAACTATGGCTACACCTTC.

The CDR3 here is CASKSLGEKLFF. CDR3 DNA: TGTGCCAGCAAAAGTCTGGGGGAAAAACTGTTTTTT. The V gene is TRBV5-5, the J gene TRBJ1-4; D not resolved. This CDR3 has 12 amino acids. V was trimmed by 6 bases and J by 8 bases, leaving 11 bases between them. The germline V gene has CDR1 SGHKS and CDR2 YYEKEE (reference sequence).

This chain joins TRBV5-4 and TRBJ2-3; tentatively, D is TRBD2 (5 bases). The CDR3 extends over 13 amino acids. Germline V gene data show CDR1 as SGHNT and CDR2 as YYREEE (reference sequence). V lost 7 bases, J lost 2 bases, and 11 bases lay in between. The CDR3 DNA follows: TGTGCCAGCTGGGAGTTCGCCACAGATACGCAGTATTTT. This translates into CASWEFATDTQYF.

The CDR3 loop reads CASSLLDTPSYGYTF. CDR3 sequence (DNA): TGTGCCAGCAGCTTGCTGGACACACCCTCTTATGGCTACACCTTC. V gene TRBV5-6 combines with J gene TRBJ1-2; D perhaps matches TRBD1 (5 bases). Trimming left V 1 base short and J 5 bases short, with 15 bases between. The CDR3 has 15 amino acids. Germline V lookup: CDR1 SGHDT, CDR2 YYEEEE. Full variable domain (rest looked up from reference TRBV5-6 and TRBJ1-2): DAGVTQSPTHLIKTRGQQVTLRCSPKSGHDTVSWYQQALGQGPQFIFQYYEEEERQRGNFPDRFSGHQFPNYSSELNVNALLLGDSALYLCASSLLDTPSYGYTFGSGTRLTVV.

This clone has a handful of counts. CDR3 DNA: TGTGCCATCAGTGAGTCGGGGACAGGGAAGAACACTGAAGCTTTCTTT. It is translated as CAISESGTGKNTEAFF. V usage is TRBV10-3 and J usage is TRBJ1-1, with 9 bases fitting TRBD1. Germline lookup yields CDR1 ENHRY and CDR2 SYGVKD. This CDR3 is built from 16 residues. The V and J ends lost 0 bases and 1 base, in that order; junction bases with no gene match: 3.

The CDR3 here is CASFDRAGVSYEQYF. As DNA, the CDR3 is TGTGCCAGCTTCGATCGGGCAGGAGTAAGCTACGAGCAGTACTTC. The chain combines TRBV28 with TRBJ2-7; D uncertain. Trimming removed 8 bases at V and 3 bases at J, with 20 bases between. Germline CDR1 MDHEN, CDR2 SYDVKM. CDR3 length: 15 amino acids.

The rearrangement joins TRBV7-9 to TRBJ2-7, with D uncertain. CDR1 SEHNR and CDR2 FQNEAQ come from the germline V gene (reference sequence). The CDR3 loop spans 15 amino acids. The V end was cut by 2 bases, the J end by 1 base, with 12 bases between. CDR3 sequence (DNA): TGTGCCAGCAGCTTAAGTTTGGCTAGTTCCTACGAGCAGTACTTC. Protein: CASSLSLASSYEQYF.